The 31 T cell receptor beta chains reported below all come from one sample, sequenced in a study of blood T cell repertoires in COVID-19. Sequencing was performed with immunoSEQ multiplex PCR; in TCRdb, only in-frame clones are kept and a portion is missing. The profile shows approximately 290,000 clones, roughly 90% of them singletons. Input material: peripheral blood. The receptors derive from a woman in her 30s with COVID-19, enrolled during active disease.

Turning to this clone: The same CDR3 arises from other DNA sequences in this sample as well. The rearrangement uses TRBV5-1 and TRBJ2-3; a possible D gene is TRBD2 (6 bases). Germline assignment: CDR1 SGHRS and CDR2 YFSETQ. V gave up 0 bases and J gave up 5 bases, with 10 bases separating them. This CDR3 is 14 amino acids long. CDR3 region: CASSLGQGGDTQYF. The CDR3 nucleotides read TGCGCCAGCAGCTTGGGCCAGGGAGGAGATACGCAGTATTTT.

The V call is TRBV4-1, the J call TRBJ1-2; the D gene is possibly TRBD1 (5 bases). V was pared by 0 bases and J by 3 bases, with 11 bases between. The CDR3 has 15 amino acids. Germline CDR1 MGHRA, CDR2 YSYEKL. The CDR3 protein is CASSQDGPTDYGYTF. The CDR3 DNA is TGCGCCAGCAGCCAAGATGGTCCGACAGACTATGGCTACACCTTC.

The chain has TRBV24-1 and TRBJ2-2; D may be TRBD1 (7 bases). The CDR3 consists of 14 residues. Trimming pared 5 bases from V and 5 bases from J, leaving 11 bases between. Looked up from germline, CDR1 is KGHDR and CDR2 is SFDVKD. This chain's CDR3 is CATSAPGGTGELFF. The CDR3 bases are TGTGCCACCAGTGCCCCAGGGGGGACCGGGGAGCTGTTTTTT.

The chain combines TRBV11-2 with TRBJ1-1; 8 nucleotides align to TRBD1. The CDR3 consists of 17 residues. From germline, CDR1 is SGHAT and CDR2 FQNNGV. V trimming: 4 bases; J trimming: 0 bases; junction bases outside the gene matches: 10. CDR3: CASSSGQGRTMNTEAFF. The CDR3 nucleotides are TGTGCCAGCAGCTCCGGACAGGGTAGGACGATGAACACTGAAGCTTTCTTT.

The chain joins TRBV28 to TRBJ1-2; D is uncertain. Looked up from germline, CDR1 is MDHEN and CDR2 is SYDVKM. V gave up 6 bases and J gave up 7 bases, with 15 bases separating them. CDR3 size: 13 residues. CDR3 DNA: TGTGCCAGCAGCCGACATCAAGGACTTGGCTACACCTTC. It yields the protein CASSRHQGLGYTF.

The CDR3 sequence: CASSQEPRGHGYTF. CDR3 nucleotide sequence: TGCGCCAGCAGCCAAGAACCCAGGGGGCATGGCTACACCTTC. The genes are TRBV4-1 and TRBJ1-2; 8 bases are a match to TRBD1. This CDR3 contains 14 residues. The germline gives CDR1 MGHRA, CDR2 YSYEKL. With 0 bases clipped from V and 6 bases from J, the junction kept 3 bases outside the gene matches.

The chain employs TRBV3-1 (or the pseudogene TRBV3-2) and TRBJ1-3; D is unresolved. V lost 3 bases to trimming and J lost 3 bases, with 18 bases between them. The CDR3 totals 17 residues. Germline lookup yields CDR1 LGHDT and CDR2 YNNKEL (reference sequence). The CDR3 loop is CASSQIFGRTIGNTIYF. In DNA, the CDR3 is TGTGCCAGCAGCCAGATCTTCGGACGGACTATTGGAAACACCATATATTTT.

The chain couples TRBV5-4 to TRBJ2-5, with D possibly TRBD1 on 5 matching bases. The germline gives CDR1 SGHNT, CDR2 YYREEE (reference sequence). Trimming took 1 base from V and 4 from J, leaving 11 bases between them. This CDR3 contains 14 residues. The CDR3 bases are TGTGCCAGCAGCTTGAAGGGAACAGGAGAGACCCAGTACTTC. This gives the protein CASSLKGTGETQYF.

The rearrangement joins TRBV5-1 to TRBJ1-6; D is unclear. Germline lookup yields CDR1 SGHRS and CDR2 YFSETQ. V dropped 4 bases and J dropped 10 bases, with 12 bases sitting between them. The CDR3 contains 13 residues. This CDR3 reads CASSIEGSSPLHF. The CDR3 nucleotides read TGCGCCAGCAGCATAGAGGGATCCTCACCCCTCCACTTT. The variable domain in full, with the rest retrieved from reference TRBV5-1 and TRBJ1-6, is KAGVTQTPRYLIKTRGQQVTLSCSPISGHRSVSWYQQTPGQGLQFLFEYFSETQRNKGNFPGRFSGRQFSNSRSEMNVSTLELGDSALYLCASSIEGSSPLHFGNGTRLTVT.

CDR3 amino acids: CASRGSGQSSYEQYF. In DNA form, the CDR3 reads TGTGCCAGCAGGGGATCGGGACAGAGCTCCTACGAGCAGTACTTC. The genes are TRBV28 and TRBJ2-7, with 7 bases matching TRBD1. CDR3 length: 15 residues. In germline, CDR1 is MDHEN, CDR2 SYDVKM. Trimming at V came to 6 bases and at J to 0 bases, leaving 8 bases not matched to a gene.

The chain is built from TRBV2 and TRBJ2-2, with D possibly being TRBD2 (5 bases). The CDR3 is 17 amino acids. The V gene's germline CDR1 is SNHLY and CDR2 FYNNEI. The ends were cut back, 0 bases at V and 1 base at J, with 12 bases in the middle. DNA of the CDR3: TGTGCCAGCAGTGAAGCGCTTGGGGAGTGGAACACCGGGGAGCTGTTTTTT. Translation: CASSEALGEWNTGELFF.

The chain couples TRBV10-1 to TRBJ2-7; 7 bases align to TRBD1. This CDR3 contains 13 residues. Germline CDR1 is WNHNN and CDR2 is SYGVQD (reference sequence). The J segment lost 4 bases and the V segment lost 10 bases, leaving 10 bases of the junction unmatched. Here the CDR3 reads CAKSTGNLYEQYF. CDR3 nucleotides: TGCGCCAAATCGACAGGGAACCTTTACGAGCAGTACTTC.

This chain's CDR3 is CASSPTGGAGNTIYF. In nucleotides, the CDR3 is TGTGCCAGCAGCCCTACAGGGGGCGCGGGAAACACCATATATTTT. The rearrangement joins TRBV7-2 to TRBJ1-3, with 9 bases lining up with TRBD1. The CDR3 has 15 amino acids. Germline-derived CDR1 and CDR2 are SGHTA and FQGNSA. V was clipped by 5 bases and J by 4 bases; unmatched bases: 6.

The genes are TRBV7-9 and TRBJ2-1; 9 nucleotides line up with TRBD1. The CDR3 length is 12 residues. Trimming at V came to 8 bases and at J to 8 bases, leaving 4 bases not matched to a gene. CDR1 is SEHNR, CDR2 FQNEAQ, per germline (reference sequence). This CDR3 is CASQGQGHEQFF. As DNA, the CDR3 is TGTGCCAGCCAGGGACAGGGTCATGAGCAGTTCTTC.

The sample holds one count of this clone. The chain joins TRBV2 to TRBJ2-5; D not certain. V dropped 4 bases and J dropped 4 bases, with 13 bases sitting between them. Germline V CDR1 and CDR2: SNHLY, FYNNEI. There are 14 residues in the CDR3. Written as DNA, the CDR3 is TGTGCCAGCAGTGCTATCGGAGCCACAGAGACCCAGTACTTC. This encodes CASSAIGATETQYF.

This clone was observed once. The genes are TRBV3-1 (or the pseudogene TRBV3-2) and TRBJ1-5; tentatively, D is TRBD1 (5 bases). Germline CDR1 and CDR2: LGHDT and YNNKEL (reference sequence). The CDR3 runs 17 residues. Between the trimmed V and J ends, which lost 1 base and 0 bases, there was a span of 13 bases. CDR3 region: CASSQGQTRYSNQPQHF. The CDR3 DNA follows: TGTGCCAGCAGCCAAGGACAGACCCGGTATAGCAATCAGCCCCAGCATTTT.

The V gene is TRBV5-6, the J gene TRBJ2-1; 8 nucleotides match TRBD2. Germline loops: CDR1 SGHDT, CDR2 YYEEEE. The CDR3 length is 14 residues. The V segment lost 9 bases and the J segment 5 bases; nucleotides outside the gene matches: 10. The CDR3 sequence: CATCLTGGHNEQFF. The CDR3 DNA sequence: TGTGCCACCTGTCTTACGGGGGGGCACAATGAGCAGTTCTTC.

The CDR3 protein is CASSFGGTLTYEQYF. In DNA, the CDR3 is TGTGCCAGCAGCTTCGGGGGGACCTTGACCTACGAGCAGTACTTC. The rearrangement uses TRBV7-9 and TRBJ2-7, with 7 positions matching TRBD2. Germline CDR1 reads SEHNR; CDR2 reads FQNEAQ (reference sequence). The CDR3 totals 15 residues. J gave up 2 bases and V 3 bases, and 7 bases lay outside the gene matches.

V gene TRBV3-1 (or the pseudogene TRBV3-2) combines with J gene TRBJ1-5; D possibly corresponds to TRBD1 (6 bases). Germline V gene sequence: CDR1 LGHDT, CDR2 YNNKEL (reference sequence). The CDR3 runs 17 residues. V lost 4 bases and J lost 5, with 21 bases in between. The CDR3 spells CASSPPRGARVDQPQHF. CDR3 in DNA: TGTGCCAGCAGCCCCCCCCGGGGGGCTAGGGTGGATCAGCCCCAGCATTTT.

In the case of this clone: No DNA is shown, since the ends of the CDR3 on it are uncertain; the CDR3 is the one TCRdb lists. The chain joins TRBV21-1 to TRBJ2-3; whether TRBD2, the table's D call, matches the DNA was not checked. TRBV21-1 counts as a pseudogene. The CDR3 is 16 amino acids in total, end residues counted. CDR3 loop: CASSKVGGGASDTQYF.

This clone appeared a single time. The rearrangement uses TRBV6-5 and TRBJ2-3; D perhaps matches TRBD2 (6 bases). The germline CDR1 and CDR2 sequences are MNHEY and SVGAGI. V was cut by 2 bases and J by 6 bases, with 18 bases left in between. The CDR3 has 16 amino acids. CDR3 DNA sequence: TGTGCCAGCAGTTACGTGTGGGGGGACCTCATCGATACGCAGTATTTT. This codes for CASSYVWGDLIDTQYF.

The V call is TRBV4-2, the J call TRBJ1-2; 8 bases agree with TRBD1. From germline, CDR1 is LGHNA and CDR2 YNFKEQ. The trim removed 0 bases at V and 2 bases at J, leaving 2 bases unmatched. This CDR3 is built from 15 residues. The CDR3 here is CASSQDRGLNYGYTF. CDR3 DNA: TGTGCCAGCAGCCAAGACAGGGGGCTCAACTATGGCTACACCTTC.

This clone was observed a single time. The chain joins TRBV12-5 to TRBJ1-2; maybe TRBD1 (6 bases). CDR3 length: 18 amino acids. Trimming stripped 0 bases from V and 1 base from J, with 18 bases between. Germline V gene data show CDR1 as LGHNT and CDR2 as FRNRAP. The CDR3 DNA follows: TGTGCTAGTGGTTTGGTACTCAACAGGGACATCATTAACTATGGCTACACCTTC. It yields the protein CASGLVLNRDIINYGYTF.

V and J are TRBV7-2 and TRBJ2-7, with D possibly being TRBD2 (5 bases). Germline loops: CDR1 SGHTA, CDR2 FQGNSA. This CDR3 is built from 16 residues. The V end lost 5 bases, the J end lost 1 base, and 18 bases lay between the germline ends. The CDR3 here is CASSPWRAELSYEQYF. DNA of the CDR3: TGTGCCAGCAGCCCTTGGCGGGCTGAGCTGTCCTACGAGCAGTACTTC.

The chain links TRBV28 to TRBJ1-2, with 7 bases that match TRBD1. This CDR3 is 15 amino acids long. V dropped 4 bases and J dropped 4; count of bases not matched to a gene: 9. Per germline, CDR1 MDHEN and CDR2 SYDVKM. The CDR3 loop is CASSSGTANLYGYTF. Written as DNA, the CDR3 is TGTGCCAGCAGTTCTGGGACAGCCAACCTCTATGGCTACACCTTC.

The rearrangement links TRBV9 to TRBJ2-2, with 10 bases lining up with TRBD1. V trimming: 4 bases; J trimming: 6 bases; junction bases outside the gene matches: 12. This CDR3 has 17 residues. Germline CDR1 SGDLS, CDR2 YYNGEE. The CDR3 loop reads CASSMDPGQGLPGELFF. CDR3 nucleotide sequence: TGTGCCAGCAGCATGGACCCGGGACAGGGGTTGCCCGGGGAGCTGTTTTTT.

The J gene is TRBJ2-7, the V gene TRBV30, with TRBD2 identical over 8 bases. Germline CDR1 and CDR2: GTSNPN and SVGIG (reference sequence). The CDR3 is 13 amino acids. V lost 2 bases to trimming and J lost 0 bases; unmatched junction nucleotides: 0. The CDR3, as DNA: TGTGCCTGGAGTAGCGGGAGCTCCTACGAGCAGTACTTC. It is translated as CAWSSGSSYEQYF.

V usage is TRBV28 and J usage is TRBJ1-6, with D tentatively TRBD1 (5 bases). The CDR3 is 14 residues long. Germline CDR1 and CDR2: MDHEN and SYDVKM. V dropped 4 bases and J dropped 10 bases, with 14 bases sitting between them. The CDR3 is CASSWGREGSPLHF. As DNA, the CDR3 is TGTGCCAGCAGTTGGGGCAGGGAAGGGTCACCCCTCCACTTT.

The chain uses TRBV18 and TRBJ2-5; D ambiguous. The ends were cut back, 2 bases at V and 4 bases at J, with 5 bases in the middle. From germline, CDR1 is KGHSH and CDR2 LQKENI. The CDR3 covers 12 residues. The CDR3 bases are TGTGCCAGCTCACCAGCGCGAGAGACCCAGTACTTC. Translating it yields CASSPARETQYF.

The rearrangement uses TRBV5-4 and TRBJ1-1; 10 nucleotides line up with TRBD1. Germline V gives CDR1 SGHNT, CDR2 YYREEE (reference sequence). With 3 bases clipped from V and 3 bases from J, the junction kept 8 bases outside the gene matches. The CDR3 runs 16 residues. The chain's CDR3 is CASSSGTGVLYTEAFF. In DNA form, the CDR3 reads TGTGCCAGCAGCTCCGGGACAGGGGTGCTGTACACTGAAGCTTTCTTT.

The V and J genes are TRBV28 and TRBJ1-2; the D gene is possibly TRBD1 (5 bases). Trimming removed 5 bases at V and 1 base at J, with 11 bases between. Germline V gene lookup returns CDR1 MDHEN and CDR2 SYDVKM. CDR3 size: 14 residues. This chain's CDR3 is CASSPGLFNYGYTF. In DNA form, the CDR3 reads TGTGCCAGCAGTCCGGGACTTTTTAACTATGGCTACACCTTC.